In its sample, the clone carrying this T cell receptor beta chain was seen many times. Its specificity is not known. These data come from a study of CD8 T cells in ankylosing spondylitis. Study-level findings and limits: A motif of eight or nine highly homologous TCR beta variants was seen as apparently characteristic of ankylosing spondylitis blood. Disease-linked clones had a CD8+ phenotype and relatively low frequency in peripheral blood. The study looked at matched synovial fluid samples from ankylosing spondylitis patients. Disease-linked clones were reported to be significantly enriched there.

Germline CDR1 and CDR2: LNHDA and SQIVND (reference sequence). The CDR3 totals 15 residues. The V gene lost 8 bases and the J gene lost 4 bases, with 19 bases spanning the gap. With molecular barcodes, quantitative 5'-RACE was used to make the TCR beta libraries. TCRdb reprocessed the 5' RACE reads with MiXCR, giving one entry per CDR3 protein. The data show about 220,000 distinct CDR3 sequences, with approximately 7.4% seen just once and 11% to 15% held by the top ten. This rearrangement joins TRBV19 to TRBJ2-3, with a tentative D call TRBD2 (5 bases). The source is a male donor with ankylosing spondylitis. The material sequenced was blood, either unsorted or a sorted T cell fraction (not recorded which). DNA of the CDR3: TGTGCCAGTGCCACTCCGGCGGAGGTTCCAGATACGCAGTATTTT. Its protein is CASATPAEVPDTQYF.